What follows are 17 T cell receptor beta chains derived from one specimen sequenced in a study of OX40 agonist ivuxolimab in advanced cancers. TCRdb keeps only in-frame clones here, not all; method: immunoSEQ multiplex PCR. Among some 96,000 clones listed, over 75% were seen once. Sequencing used CD4+ or CD8+ T cells sorted from blood, obtained in a trial of the OX40 agonist ivuxolimab. The receptor source for this set is an adult with an advanced solid tumor such as melanoma, head and neck, liver or kidney cancer.

The chain links TRBV19 to TRBJ2-2, with 7 bases lining up with TRBD1. The CDR3 length is 15 residues. Germline V gene data show CDR1 as LNHDA and CDR2 as SQIVND (reference sequence). V was pared by 1 base and J by 4 bases, with 3 bases of the junction left unmatched. CDR3: CASSIGTGGTGELFF. The CDR3 DNA sequence: TGTGCCAGTAGTATAGGGACAGGCGGCACCGGGGAGCTGTTTTTT.

The chain combines TRBV5-4 with TRBJ2-1; either TRBD1 or TRBD2 may fit D (5 bases each). Trimming took 5 bases from V and 5 from J, leaving 14 bases between them. There are 14 residues in the CDR3. Per germline, CDR1 SGHNT and CDR2 YYREEE (reference sequence). CDR3 DNA: TGTGCCAGCAGTCTTCCGGGGCTTAACAATGAGCAGTTCTTC. The encoded protein is CASSLPGLNNEQFF.

This clone has a handful of counts. The V call is TRBV7-2, the J call TRBJ2-7; possible D gene TRBD2, 6 bases. The CDR3 totals 14 residues. Trimming shortened V by 5 bases and J by 6 bases, and 17 bases separated the two germline ends. The germline gives CDR1 SGHTA, CDR2 FQGNSA. The CDR3 reads CASSPGGVVREQYF. CDR3 in DNA: TGTGCCAGCAGCCCCGGAGGGGTCGTGCGCGAGCAGTACTTC.

V gene TRBV4-1 combines with J gene TRBJ2-1; 9 bases line up with TRBD2. Trimming at V came to 0 bases and at J to 0 bases, leaving 12 bases not matched to a gene. This CDR3 is 20 amino acids long. CDR1 and CDR2 from the germline V gene are MGHRA and YSYEKL. For the CDR3, the DNA is TGCGCCAGCAGCCAAGAATGGGGCGTAGCGGGAGCGCGCTCCTACAATGAGCAGTTCTTC. This gives the protein CASSQEWGVAGARSYNEQFF.

This clone was seen a few times. The chain has TRBV5-1 and TRBJ1-1; 8 bases are a match to TRBD1. The germline V gene has CDR1 SGHRS and CDR2 YFSETQ. V dropped 4 bases and J dropped 4; count of bases not matched to a gene: 9. The CDR3 is made up of 15 amino acids. Here the CDR3 DNA reads TGCGCCAGCAGCGGGGCGCAGGGGGCAGGCACTGAAGCTTTCTTT. Its protein product is CASSGAQGAGTEAFF.

The rearrangement uses TRBV18 and TRBJ1-6, with TRBD1 identical over 9 bases. Germline V lookup: CDR1 KGHSH, CDR2 LQKENI. This CDR3 contains 17 residues. Germline trimming cut 5 bases from V and 8 bases from J; bases unmatched to any gene: 13. CDR3 bases: TGTGCCAGCTCAACCGGACAGGGGTTATTCCAAGATTCACCCCTCCACTTT. Its protein is CASSTGQGLFQDSPLHF.

DNA of the CDR3: TGTGCCACCAGCAGAGTAAGCGGGAGGGGGGATGAGCAGTTCTTC. This gives the protein CATSRVSGRGDEQFF. The V gene is TRBV15, the J gene TRBJ2-1; 10 bases match TRBD2. The CDR3 contains 15 residues. From germline, CDR1 is LNHNV and CDR2 YYDKDF (reference sequence). The V gene end was trimmed by 1 base and the J gene end by 8 bases; junction bases not matched to a gene: 5.

As DNA, the CDR3 is TGCGCCAGCAGTGAGAAACGTAGAGCAACCGCTAAGCTCAATGAGCAGTTCTTC. Amino acids: CASSEKRRATAKLNEQFF. V is TRBV10-1 and J is TRBJ2-1, with D uncertain. The CDR3 sequence is 18 residues long. Trimming removed 2 bases at V and 6 bases at J, with 23 bases between. CDR1 is WNHNN, CDR2 SYGVQD, per germline (reference sequence).

V and J are TRBV19 and TRBJ1-6, with 10 positions matching TRBD1. V shed 4 bases and J 7 bases; nucleotides not matched to a gene: 4. The CDR3 is 15 amino acids. The germline V gene has CDR1 LNHDA and CDR2 SQIVND (reference sequence). The CDR3 reads CASSNLGQGNSPLHF. The CDR3 DNA follows: TGTGCCAGTAGTAATCTGGGACAGGGGAATTCACCCCTCCACTTT.

V and J are TRBV14 and TRBJ1-4; D is unclear. The CDR3 length is 12 residues. V shed 3 bases and J shed 7 bases, with 6 bases lying between them. The germline V gene has CDR1 SGHDN and CDR2 FVKESK. The CDR3 protein is CASSHLGEKLFF. CDR3 nucleotides: TGTGCCAGCAGCCACCTTGGTGAAAAACTGTTTTTT.

The V gene is TRBV5-4, the J gene TRBJ1-2, with D possibly being TRBD1 (5 bases). The CDR3 is 13 amino acids. In germline, CDR1 is SGHNT, CDR2 YYREEE (reference sequence). Trimming shortened V by 0 bases and J by 7 bases, and 10 bases separated the two germline ends. The CDR3 DNA is TGTGCCAGCAGCTTGGCTGGGGGAGGTGGCTACACCTTC. Translation gives CASSLAGGGGYTF.

The chain uses TRBV5-6 and TRBJ2-7; the D gene is possibly TRBD2 (5 bases). The CDR3 consists of 14 residues. Trimming pared 1 base from V and 1 base from J, leaving 9 bases between. Germline-derived CDR1 and CDR2 are SGHDT and YYEEEE. Here the CDR3 reads CASSLRGLSYEQYF. The CDR3, as DNA: TGTGCCAGCAGCTTGCGAGGGTTGTCCTACGAGCAGTACTTC.

The V gene is TRBV28, the J gene TRBJ2-1, with a weak D call TRBD1 (6 bases). V was cut by 8 bases and J by 0 bases, with 14 bases left in between. This CDR3 is 15 amino acids long. Germline V CDR1 and CDR2: MDHEN, SYDVKM. The CDR3 DNA follows: TGTGCCAGCCTACAAGGGGGTAACTCCTACAATGAGCAGTTCTTC. As protein: CASLQGGNSYNEQFF. The full variable domain, with the rest looked up from reference TRBV28 and TRBJ2-1, is DVKVTQSSRYLVKRTGEKVFLECVQDMDHENMFWYRQDPGLGLRLIYFSYDVKMKEKGDIPEGYSVSREKKERFSLILESASTNQTSMYLCASLQGGNSYNEQFFGPGTRLTVL.

The chain uses TRBV5-1 and TRBJ1-6; D possibly corresponds to TRBD1 (6 bases). This CDR3 is 15 amino acids long. The V gene's germline CDR1 is SGHRS and CDR2 YFSETQ. V shed 0 bases and J shed 7 bases, with 11 bases lying between them. The DNA of the CDR3 is TGCGCCAGCAGCTTGGATCCAGGGGTCAATTCACCCCTCCACTTT. Residues: CASSLDPGVNSPLHF.

The V gene is TRBV7-2, the J gene TRBJ2-1, with TRBD2 identical over 8 bases. The junction had 1 base not matched to a gene; V was cut back by 1 base and J by 5 bases. The length of the CDR3 is 14 residues. Germline CDR1 is SGHTA and CDR2 is FQGNSA. The chain's CDR3 is CASSLVLADNEQFF. Here the CDR3 DNA reads TGTGCCAGCAGCTTAGTACTAGCGGACAATGAGCAGTTCTTC.

The chain joins TRBV6-5 to TRBJ1-5, with D uncertain. V lost 0 bases and J 4 bases, leaving 10 bases between the germline ends. The CDR3 is 15 residues long. Germline lookup yields CDR1 MNHEY and CDR2 SVGAGI. The CDR3 is CASSYSIAANQPQHF. DNA of the CDR3: TGTGCCAGCAGTTACTCGATCGCGGCAAATCAGCCCCAGCATTTT.

The rearrangement joins TRBV27 to TRBJ2-2; 11 bases are a match to TRBD1. After removal of 6 bases from V and 7 bases from J, the junction contained 10 bases not matched to a gene. CDR1 is MNHEY, CDR2 SMNVEV, per germline (reference sequence). The length of the CDR3 is 16 residues. DNA of the CDR3: TGTGCCAGCAGCCCGAATACCGGGACAGGGGGCGGGGAGCTGTTTTTT. This encodes CASSPNTGTGGGELFF.